The present T cell receptor beta chain was sequenced within a study of beta chain features in type 1 diabetes (dated by TCRdb to 2017 to 2018). Background on the whole study: Patients and healthy donors did not differ in mean age, gender distribution, total cell number or subset yield. A total of roughly 100 million sorted cells were examined across all samples, and RNA yield correlated strongly with the number of cells per subset. The study compared the TCRB repertoires of sorted circulating CD4+ T cell subsets in recently diagnosed type 1 diabetes patients with those in matched healthy donors. Regulatory and stem cell-like memory subsets were obtained from only 8 patients and about 8 healthy donors, while naive and central memory subsets were obtained from all 30 or so donors. Here is what the overall study found, with its caveats: Naive, central memory and regulatory TCRB repertoires appeared to be more alike among patients than among healthy donors. Because cDNA rather than genomic DNA was sequenced, highly expressing activated cells could have been over-represented, although no difference in activation and CD3 levels was found between groups. At VDJ recombination sites, type 1 diabetes patients had fewer insertions and more deleted nucleotides, which implies abnormalities in thymic rearrangement. Type 1 diabetes patients showed a moderate but significant shortening of TCRB CDR3 length in all four CD4+ subsets. PCR may preferentially amplify shorter templates, but because patient and control samples were amplified and corrected together, any resulting skew would affect both groups equally. Because small numbers of individuals were included in the HLA sub-analyses, any influence of HLA type on TCRB rearrangement was left unresolved.

V sheds 0 bases and J sheds 2 bases, leaving 12 bases between their ends. Reading from cysteine to phenylalanine, the CDR3 counts 15 amino acids. CDR3 DNA is the only sequence kept; it has 45 bases, read in frame from the first base. Based on the germline V gene, the CDR1 and CDR2 sequences are SGHDT and YYEEEE. From each donor, a single peripheral blood sample of about 110 mL on average was drawn into heparinised tubes. Naive, central memory, regulatory and stem cell-like memory CD4+ T cells were sorted on a BD FACSAria II using a panel including CD45RO, CCR7, CD25, CD127, CD95 and CD27. Every sorted population had a purity above 95%. Right away, PBMCs were isolated by Lymphoprep density gradient centrifugation and were stained directly, with no culture step. To minimize batch effects, samples were stained and sorted in pairs, one healthy donor with one patient per experiment. Remarks on this clone: No antigen is known for it. Per-nucleotide qualities are absent, and no much larger clonotype sits a single base away.

The entire isolated RNA was reverse transcribed using the High Capacity cDNA Reverse Transcription Kit, and thus expressed TCRB transcripts were sequenced. Naive, central memory and regulatory T cell samples underwent deep immunoSEQ sequencing, averaging about 3.57 million total reads per sample. Sorted cells were lysed in RLT buffer and RNA was extracted with DNase-treated RNeasy Micro or Mini kits, depending on cell number. To prevent cross-contamination, every cell subset was processed on its own, while patient and healthy donor samples were processed together. The immunoSEQ multiplex PCR was used to amplify TCRB sequences from cDNA, yielding 87-bp fragments that span the CDR3 region. The amplicons were sequenced using the Illumina HiSeq platform. On the authors' methods: Synthetic template baselines were used to correct PCR bias computationally, reads within Hamming distance 2 were collapsed, and singletons that could not be merged were discarded. Reads were aligned to IMGT to assign V, D and J genes, CDR3 length, and insertions or deletions at six rearrangement sites. Within each subset, clonotype counts were normalized to the number of sorted cells before true diversity and Gini coefficients were calculated with the tcR R package. The overlap coefficient, calculated on TCRB nucleotide sequences, was used to measure repertoire sharing. Not all clones reach the TCRdb copy of this immuneACCESS table, which keeps in-frame sequences only. Checked studies attribute under half of the gap to unresolved V genes and leave the rest unexplained. Clone size and V and J calls were adopted from that table, with D and trimming inferred from the DNA. Present in this sample are 300,000 to 350,000 clones, under 8.5% of which were seen just once. The top ten constitute 0.44% of the sample.

Specimen: central memory CD4+ T cells from blood. This chain is built from TRBV5-6 and TRBJ2-7; TRBD2 might be the D gene, on 6 matching bases. This TCR derives from a woman younger than 35 in good health. The sequenced DNA: TGTGCCAGCAGCTTGGCGGAGGGATTAGCCTACGAGCAGTACTTC. Its coded protein is CASSLAEGLAYEQYF.